Only one count was recorded for the clone carrying this T cell receptor (beta chain). This specimen belongs to a study of OX40 agonist ivuxolimab in advanced cancers. Study context: Patients in dose escalation had liver, melanoma, kidney or head and neck cancers.

Here immunoSEQ multiplex PCR was the method, and the copy in TCRdb shows in-frame clones only, minus some. The sample has around 61,000 clones; around 93% are singletons. The CDR3 runs to 14 residues. V gave up 0 bases and J gave up 11 bases; unmatched junction bases: 8. Germline V gene sequence: CDR1 SGHTA, CDR2 FQGTGA. This rearrangement joins TRBV7-3 to TRBJ2-3; 7 bases align to TRBD2. This specimen was CD4+ or CD8+ T cells sorted from blood, taken in a trial of the OX40 agonist ivuxolimab. This TCR came from an adult with an advanced solid tumor such as melanoma, head and neck, liver or kidney cancer. CDR3 nucleotides: TGTGCCAGCAGCTTAACCGGGGACTATCGGGGGCAGTATTTT. It specifies CASSLTGDYRGQYF.